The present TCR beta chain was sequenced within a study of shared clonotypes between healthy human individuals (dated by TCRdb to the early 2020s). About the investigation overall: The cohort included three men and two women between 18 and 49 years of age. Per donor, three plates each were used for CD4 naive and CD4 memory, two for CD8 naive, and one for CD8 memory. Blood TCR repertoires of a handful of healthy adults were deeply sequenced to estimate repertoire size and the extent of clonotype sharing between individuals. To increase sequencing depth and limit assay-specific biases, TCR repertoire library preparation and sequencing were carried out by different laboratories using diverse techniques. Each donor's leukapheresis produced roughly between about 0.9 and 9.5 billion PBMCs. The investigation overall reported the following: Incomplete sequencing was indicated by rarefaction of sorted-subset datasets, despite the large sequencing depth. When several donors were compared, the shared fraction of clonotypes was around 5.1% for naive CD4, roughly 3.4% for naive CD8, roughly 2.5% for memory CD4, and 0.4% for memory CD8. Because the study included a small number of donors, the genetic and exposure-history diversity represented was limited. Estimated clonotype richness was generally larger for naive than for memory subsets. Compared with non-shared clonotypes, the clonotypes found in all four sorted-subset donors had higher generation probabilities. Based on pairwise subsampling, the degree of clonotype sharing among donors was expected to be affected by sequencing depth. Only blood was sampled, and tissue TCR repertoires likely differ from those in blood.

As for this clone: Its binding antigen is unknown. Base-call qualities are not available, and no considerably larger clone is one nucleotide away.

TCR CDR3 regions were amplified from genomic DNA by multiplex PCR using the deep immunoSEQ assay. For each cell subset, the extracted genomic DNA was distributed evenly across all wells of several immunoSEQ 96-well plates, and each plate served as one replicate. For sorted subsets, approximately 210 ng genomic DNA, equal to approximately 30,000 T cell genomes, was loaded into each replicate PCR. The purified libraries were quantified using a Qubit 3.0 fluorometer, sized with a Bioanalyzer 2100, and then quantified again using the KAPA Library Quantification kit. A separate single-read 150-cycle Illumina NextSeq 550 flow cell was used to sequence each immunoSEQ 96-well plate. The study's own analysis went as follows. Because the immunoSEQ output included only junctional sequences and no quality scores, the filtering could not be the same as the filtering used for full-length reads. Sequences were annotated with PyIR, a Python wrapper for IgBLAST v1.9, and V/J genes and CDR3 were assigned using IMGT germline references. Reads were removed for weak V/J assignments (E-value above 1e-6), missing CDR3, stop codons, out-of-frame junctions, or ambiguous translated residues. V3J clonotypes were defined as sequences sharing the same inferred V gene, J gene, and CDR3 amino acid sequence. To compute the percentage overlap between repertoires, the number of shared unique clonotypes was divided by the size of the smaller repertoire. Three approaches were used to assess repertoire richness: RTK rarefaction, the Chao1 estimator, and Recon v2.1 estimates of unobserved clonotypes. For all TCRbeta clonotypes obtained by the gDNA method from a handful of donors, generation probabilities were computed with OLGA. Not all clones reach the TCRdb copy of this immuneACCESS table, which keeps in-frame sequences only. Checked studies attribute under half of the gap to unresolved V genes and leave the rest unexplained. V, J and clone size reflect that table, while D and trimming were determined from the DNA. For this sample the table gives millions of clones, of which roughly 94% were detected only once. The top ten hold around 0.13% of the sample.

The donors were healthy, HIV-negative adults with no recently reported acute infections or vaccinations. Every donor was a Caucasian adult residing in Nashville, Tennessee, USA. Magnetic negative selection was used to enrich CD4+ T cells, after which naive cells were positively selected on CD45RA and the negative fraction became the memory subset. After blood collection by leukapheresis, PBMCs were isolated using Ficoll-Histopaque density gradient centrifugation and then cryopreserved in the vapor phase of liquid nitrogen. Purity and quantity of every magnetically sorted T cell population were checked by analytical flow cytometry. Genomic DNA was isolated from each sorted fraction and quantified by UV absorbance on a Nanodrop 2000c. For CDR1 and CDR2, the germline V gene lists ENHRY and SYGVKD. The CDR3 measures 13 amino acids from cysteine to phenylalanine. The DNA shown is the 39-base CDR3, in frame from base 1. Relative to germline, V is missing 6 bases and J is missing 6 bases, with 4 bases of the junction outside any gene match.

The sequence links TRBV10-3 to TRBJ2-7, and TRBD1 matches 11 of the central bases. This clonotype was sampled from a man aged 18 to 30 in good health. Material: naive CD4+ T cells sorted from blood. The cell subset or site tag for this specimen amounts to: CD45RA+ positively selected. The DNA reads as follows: TGTGCCATCAGCGGGACAGGGGGGTCCGAGCAGTACTTC. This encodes CAISGTGGSEQYF.